This paragraph covers one T cell receptor beta chain sequence. This entry comes from a study of technical replicates of blood from several donors. Trimming at V came to 4 bases and at J to 2 bases, leaving 10 bases not matched to a gene. CDR1 and CDR2 from the germline V gene are SGHAT and FQNNGV. This CDR3 has 16 residues. TCRdb keeps only in-frame clones here, not all; method: immunoSEQ multiplex PCR. The sample has fewer than 65,000 clones, approximately 87% seen once. The sequencing sample was made of PBMCs. The sequence was collected from a human donor in good health. Some clones in this sample may be carry-over from other donors' samples. The V call is TRBV11-2, the J call TRBJ2-7; 8 nucleotides match TRBD2. The CDR3 spells CASSSLRGAGAYEQYF. DNA of the CDR3: TGTGCCAGCAGCTCCCTCCGGGGAGCGGGGGCCTACGAGCAGTACTTC.